The clone carrying this T cell receptor beta chain showed up just a few times. Antigen: not known. This sample stems from a study of beta chain features in type 1 diabetes. Points from the study as a whole: Amplification by PCR could prefer shorter templates, with the same effect in patients and controls. All four CD4+ subsets from Type 1 diabetes patients carried moderately but significantly shorter TCRB CDR3s.

The V end was cut by 2 bases, the J end by 5 bases, with 6 bases between. From germline, CDR1 is SGHNT and CDR2 YYREEE (reference sequence). This CDR3 has 12 residues. Expressed TCRB transcripts got sequenced, as all isolated RNA was reverse transcribed. Reads from naive, central memory and regulatory T cell samples averaged about 3.3 million. Clones were sequenced by immunoSEQ multiplex PCR, and TCRdb holds only the in-frame ones, with some missing. The sample includes 310,000 or so clones, 7.5% to 9% of them seen just once. Sorting based on CD45RO/CCR7/CD25/CD127/CD95/CD27 separated CD4+ naive, central memory, regulatory and stem cell-like memory cells.

The clonotype was recovered from a woman younger than 35 in good health. This chain connects TRBV5-4 to TRBJ2-3; no reliable D call. The sample taken for sequencing was central memory CD4+ T cells from blood. In DNA, the CDR3 is TGTGCCAGCAGCTTTCTGCGAGATACGCAGTATTTT. It codes for CASSFLRDTQYF.